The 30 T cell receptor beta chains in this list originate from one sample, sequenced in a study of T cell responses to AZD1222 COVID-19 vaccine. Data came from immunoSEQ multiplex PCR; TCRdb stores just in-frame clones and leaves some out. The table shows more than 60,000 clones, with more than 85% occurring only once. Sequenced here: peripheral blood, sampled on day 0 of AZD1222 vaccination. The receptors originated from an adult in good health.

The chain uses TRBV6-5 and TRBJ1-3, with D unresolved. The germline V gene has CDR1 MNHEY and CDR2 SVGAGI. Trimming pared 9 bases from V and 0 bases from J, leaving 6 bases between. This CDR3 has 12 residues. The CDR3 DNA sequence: TGTGCCAGTCACTCCTCTGGAAACACCATATATTTT. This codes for CASHSSGNTIYF.

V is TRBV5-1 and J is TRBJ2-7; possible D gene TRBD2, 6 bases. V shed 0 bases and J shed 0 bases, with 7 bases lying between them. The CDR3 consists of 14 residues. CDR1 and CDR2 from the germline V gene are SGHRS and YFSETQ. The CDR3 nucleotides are TGCGCCAGCAGCTTGGTGGGGGGCTCCTACGAGCAGTACTTC. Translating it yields CASSLVGGSYEQYF.

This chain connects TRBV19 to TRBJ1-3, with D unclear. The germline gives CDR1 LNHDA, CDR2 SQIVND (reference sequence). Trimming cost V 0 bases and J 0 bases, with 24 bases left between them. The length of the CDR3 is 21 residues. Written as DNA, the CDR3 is TGTGCCAGTAGTATAGAGGGAGGCTCCCTCGGACGCATGAGCTCTGGAAACACCATATATTTT. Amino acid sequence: CASSIEGGSLGRMSSGNTIYF.

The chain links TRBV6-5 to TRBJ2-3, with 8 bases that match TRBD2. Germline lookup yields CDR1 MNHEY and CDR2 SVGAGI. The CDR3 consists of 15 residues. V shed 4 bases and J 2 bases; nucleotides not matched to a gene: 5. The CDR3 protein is CASSSGTRHTDTQYF. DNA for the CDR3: TGTGCCAGCAGTTCCGGGACTAGGCACACAGATACGCAGTATTTT.

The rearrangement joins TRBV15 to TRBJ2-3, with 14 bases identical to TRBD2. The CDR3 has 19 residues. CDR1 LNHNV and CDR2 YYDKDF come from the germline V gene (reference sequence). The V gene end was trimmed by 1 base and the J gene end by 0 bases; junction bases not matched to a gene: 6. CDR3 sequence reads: CATSRGGTSGGASTDTQYF. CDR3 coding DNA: TGTGCCACCAGCAGAGGTGGGACTAGCGGGGGAGCTAGCACAGATACGCAGTATTTT.

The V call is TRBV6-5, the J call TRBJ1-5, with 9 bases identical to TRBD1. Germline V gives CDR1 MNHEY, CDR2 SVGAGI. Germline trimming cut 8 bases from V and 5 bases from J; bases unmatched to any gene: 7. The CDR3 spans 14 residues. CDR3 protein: CASGQGRLDQPQHF. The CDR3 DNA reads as TGTGCCAGCGGACAGGGGAGACTTGATCAGCCCCAGCATTTT.

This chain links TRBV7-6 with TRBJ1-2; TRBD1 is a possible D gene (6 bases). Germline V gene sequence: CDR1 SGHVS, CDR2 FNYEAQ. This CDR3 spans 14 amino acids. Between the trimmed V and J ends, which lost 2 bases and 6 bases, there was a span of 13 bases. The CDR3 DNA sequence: TGTGCCAGCAGCTTACAACAGGGTACCCATGGCTACACCTTC. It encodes CASSLQQGTHGYTF.

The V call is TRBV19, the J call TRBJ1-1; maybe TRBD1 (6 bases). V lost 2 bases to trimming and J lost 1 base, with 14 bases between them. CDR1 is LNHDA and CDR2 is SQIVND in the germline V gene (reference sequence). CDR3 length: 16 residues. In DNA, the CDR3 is TGTGCCAGTAGTATACGCCCCGGACAGCAGAACACTGAAGCTTTCTTT. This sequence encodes CASSIRPGQQNTEAFF. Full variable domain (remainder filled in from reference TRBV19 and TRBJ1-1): DGGITQSPKYLFRKEGQNVTLSCEQNLNHDAMYWYRQDPGQGLRLIYYSQIVNDFQKGDIAEGYSVSREKKESFPLTVTSAQKNPTAFYLCASSIRPGQQNTEAFFGQGTRLTVV.

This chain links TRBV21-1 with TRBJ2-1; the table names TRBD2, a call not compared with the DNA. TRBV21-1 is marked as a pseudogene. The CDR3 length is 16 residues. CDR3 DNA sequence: TGTGCCAACGTTACTAGCGGGGGTTGGTGGTGGTATGAGCAGTTCTTC. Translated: CANVTSGGWWWYEQFF.

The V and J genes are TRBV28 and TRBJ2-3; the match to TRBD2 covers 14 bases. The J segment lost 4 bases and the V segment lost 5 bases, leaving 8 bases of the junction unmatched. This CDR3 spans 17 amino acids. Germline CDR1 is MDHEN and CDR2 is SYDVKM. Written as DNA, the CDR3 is TGTGCCAGCAGTCCGGGGACTAGCGGGAGAGCATCAGATACGCAGTATTTT. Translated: CASSPGTSGRASDTQYF. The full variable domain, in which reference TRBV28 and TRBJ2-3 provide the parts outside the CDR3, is DVKVTQSSRYLVKRTGEKVFLECVQDMDHENMFWYRQDPGLGLRLIYFSYDVKMKEKGDIPEGYSVSREKKERFSLILESASTNQTSMYLCASSPGTSGRASDTQYFGPGTRLTVL.

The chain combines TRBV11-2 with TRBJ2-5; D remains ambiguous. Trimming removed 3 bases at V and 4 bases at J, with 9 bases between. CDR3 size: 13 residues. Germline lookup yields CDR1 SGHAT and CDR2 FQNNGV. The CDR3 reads CASSFVALETQYF. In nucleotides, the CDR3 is TGTGCCAGCAGCTTCGTAGCTTTAGAGACCCAGTACTTC.

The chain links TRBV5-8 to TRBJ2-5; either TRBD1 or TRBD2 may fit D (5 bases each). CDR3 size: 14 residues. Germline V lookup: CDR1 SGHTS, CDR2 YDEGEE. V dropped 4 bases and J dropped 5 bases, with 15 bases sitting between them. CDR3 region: CASSPYGDGETQYF. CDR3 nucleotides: TGTGCCAGCAGCCCGTACGGGGACGGGGAGACCCAGTACTTC.

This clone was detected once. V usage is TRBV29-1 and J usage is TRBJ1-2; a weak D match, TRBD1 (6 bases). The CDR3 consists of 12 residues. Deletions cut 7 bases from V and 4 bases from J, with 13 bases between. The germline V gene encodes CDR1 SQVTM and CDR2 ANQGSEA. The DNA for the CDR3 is TGCAGCGCCTTAACAGGGCCCTATGGCTACACCTTC. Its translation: CSALTGPYGYTF.

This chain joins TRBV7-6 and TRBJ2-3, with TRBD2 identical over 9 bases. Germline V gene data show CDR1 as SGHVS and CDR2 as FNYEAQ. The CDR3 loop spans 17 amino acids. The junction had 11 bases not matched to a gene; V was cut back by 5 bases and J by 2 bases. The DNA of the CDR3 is TGTGCCAGCAGCCCCGTGGTTAGCGGGGGACACACAGATACGCAGTATTTT. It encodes CASSPVVSGGHTDTQYF.

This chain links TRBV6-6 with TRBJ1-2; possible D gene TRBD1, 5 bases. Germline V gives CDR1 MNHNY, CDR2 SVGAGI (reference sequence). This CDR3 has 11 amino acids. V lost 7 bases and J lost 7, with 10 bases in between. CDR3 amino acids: CASITGVGYTF. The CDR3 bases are TGTGCCAGCATCACGGGGGTTGGCTACACCTTC.

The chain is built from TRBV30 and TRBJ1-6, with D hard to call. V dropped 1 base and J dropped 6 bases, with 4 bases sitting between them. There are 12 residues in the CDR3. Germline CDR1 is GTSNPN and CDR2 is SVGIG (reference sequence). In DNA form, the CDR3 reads TGTGCCTGGAGTGAGGGTAATTCACCCCTCCACTTT. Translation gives CAWSEGNSPLHF. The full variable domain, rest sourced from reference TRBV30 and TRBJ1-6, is SQTIHQWPATLVQPVGSPLSLECTVEGTSNPNLYWYRQAAGRGLQLLFYSVGIGQISSEVPQNLSASRPQDRQFILSSKKLLLSDSGFYLCAWSEGNSPLHFGNGTRLTVT.

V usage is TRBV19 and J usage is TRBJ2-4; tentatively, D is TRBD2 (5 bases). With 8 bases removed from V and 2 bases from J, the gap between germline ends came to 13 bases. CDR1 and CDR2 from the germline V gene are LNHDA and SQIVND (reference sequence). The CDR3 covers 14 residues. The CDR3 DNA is TGTGCCAGTTCCCGGACGGGGTCCAAAAACATTCAGTACTTC. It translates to CASSRTGSKNIQYF.

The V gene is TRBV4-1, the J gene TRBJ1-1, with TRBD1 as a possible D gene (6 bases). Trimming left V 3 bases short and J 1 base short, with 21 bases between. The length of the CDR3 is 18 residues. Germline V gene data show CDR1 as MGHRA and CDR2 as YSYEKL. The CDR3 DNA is TGCGCCAGCAGCCATTACGCCTCGGTACAGGGTCCGAACACTGAAGCTTTCTTT. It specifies CASSHYASVQGPNTEAFF.

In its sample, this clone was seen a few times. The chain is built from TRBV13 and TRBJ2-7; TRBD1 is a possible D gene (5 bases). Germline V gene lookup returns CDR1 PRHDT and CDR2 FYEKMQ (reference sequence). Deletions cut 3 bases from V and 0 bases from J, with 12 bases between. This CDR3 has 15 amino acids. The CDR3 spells CASSFSTTVSYEQYF. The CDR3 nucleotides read TGTGCCAGCAGCTTCAGTACGACAGTCTCCTACGAGCAGTACTTC.

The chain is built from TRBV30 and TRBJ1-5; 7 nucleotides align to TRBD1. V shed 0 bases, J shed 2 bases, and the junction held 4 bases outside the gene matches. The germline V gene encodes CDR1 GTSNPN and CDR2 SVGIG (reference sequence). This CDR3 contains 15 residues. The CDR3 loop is CAWSVTGTGNQPQHF. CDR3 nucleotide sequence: TGTGCCTGGAGTGTAACCGGGACAGGCAATCAGCCCCAGCATTTT.

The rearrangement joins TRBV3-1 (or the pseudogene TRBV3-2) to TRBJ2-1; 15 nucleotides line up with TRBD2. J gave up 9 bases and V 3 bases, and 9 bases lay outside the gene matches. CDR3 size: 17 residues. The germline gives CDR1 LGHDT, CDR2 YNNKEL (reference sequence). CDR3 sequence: CASSQGLAGGAFSEQFF. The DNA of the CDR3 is TGTGCCAGCAGCCAGGGACTAGCGGGGGGCGCCTTCTCTGAGCAGTTCTTC.

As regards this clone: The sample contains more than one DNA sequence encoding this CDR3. The CDR3 bases are TGTGCCAGGAGAGCTGCCGGGGAGCTGTTTTTT. This sequence encodes CARRAAGELFF. The chain is built from TRBV2 and TRBJ2-2; D not certain. From germline, CDR1 is SNHLY and CDR2 FYNNEI. Between the trimmed V and J ends, which lost 9 bases and 6 bases, there was a span of 8 bases. The CDR3 contains 11 residues. Supplemented by reference TRBV2 and TRBJ2-2, the full variable domain reads EPEVTQTPSHQVTQMGQEVILRCVPISNHLYFYWYRQILGQKVEFLVSFYNNEISEKSEIFDDQFSVERPDGSNFTLKIRSTKLEDSAMYFCARRAAGELFFGEGSRLTVL.

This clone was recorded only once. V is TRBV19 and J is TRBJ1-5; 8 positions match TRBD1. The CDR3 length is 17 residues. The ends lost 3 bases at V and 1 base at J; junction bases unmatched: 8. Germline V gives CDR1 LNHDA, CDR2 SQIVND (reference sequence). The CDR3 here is CASSMAGGGRSNQPQHF. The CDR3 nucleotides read TGTGCCAGTAGTATGGCAGGGGGCGGGAGAAGCAATCAGCCCCAGCATTTT.

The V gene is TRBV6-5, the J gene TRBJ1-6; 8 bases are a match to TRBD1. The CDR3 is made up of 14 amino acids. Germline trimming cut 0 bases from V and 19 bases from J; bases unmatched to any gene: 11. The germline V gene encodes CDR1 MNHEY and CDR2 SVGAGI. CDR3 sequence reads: CASSYSRIRDRLHF. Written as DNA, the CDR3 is TGTGCCAGCAGTTACTCCCGAATTCGGGACAGGCTTCACTTT.

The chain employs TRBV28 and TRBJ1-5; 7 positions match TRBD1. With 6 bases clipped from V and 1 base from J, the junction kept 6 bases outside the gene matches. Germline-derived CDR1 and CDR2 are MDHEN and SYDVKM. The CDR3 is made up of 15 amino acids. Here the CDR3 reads CASSLTGLSNQPQHF. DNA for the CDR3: TGTGCCAGCAGCCTGACAGGGCTGAGCAATCAGCCCCAGCATTTT. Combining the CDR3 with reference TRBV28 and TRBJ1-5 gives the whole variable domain DVKVTQSSRYLVKRTGEKVFLECVQDMDHENMFWYRQDPGLGLRLIYFSYDVKMKEKGDIPEGYSVSREKKERFSLILESASTNQTSMYLCASSLTGLSNQPQHFGDGTRLSIL.

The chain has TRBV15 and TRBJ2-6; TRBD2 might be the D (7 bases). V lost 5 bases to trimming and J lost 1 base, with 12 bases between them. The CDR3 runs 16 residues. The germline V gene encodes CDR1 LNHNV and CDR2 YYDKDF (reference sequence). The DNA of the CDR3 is TGTGCCACCAGCTCGAGGGGGGGATCTGGGGCCAACGTCCTGACTTTC. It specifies CATSSRGGSGANVLTF.

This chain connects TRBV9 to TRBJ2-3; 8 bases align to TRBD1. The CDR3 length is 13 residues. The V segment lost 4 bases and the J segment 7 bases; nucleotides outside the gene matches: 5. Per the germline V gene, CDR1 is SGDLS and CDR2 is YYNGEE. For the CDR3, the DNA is TGTGCCAGCAGCCTTCGGACAGGGCATACGCAGTATTTT. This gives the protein CASSLRTGHTQYF.

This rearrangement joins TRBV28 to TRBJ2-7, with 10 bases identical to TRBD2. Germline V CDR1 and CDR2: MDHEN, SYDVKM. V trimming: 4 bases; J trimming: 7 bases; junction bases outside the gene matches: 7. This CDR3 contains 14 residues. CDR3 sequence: CASSSASGSREQYF. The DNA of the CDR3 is TGTGCCAGCAGTTCGGCTAGCGGGAGTCGTGAGCAGTACTTC.

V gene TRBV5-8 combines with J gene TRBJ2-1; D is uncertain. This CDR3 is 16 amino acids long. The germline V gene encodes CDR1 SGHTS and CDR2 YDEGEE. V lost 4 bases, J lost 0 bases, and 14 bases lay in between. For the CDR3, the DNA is TGTGCCAGCAGCCCCGAGTGGCGCAGCTCCTACAATGAGCAGTTCTTC. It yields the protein CASSPEWRSSYNEQFF.

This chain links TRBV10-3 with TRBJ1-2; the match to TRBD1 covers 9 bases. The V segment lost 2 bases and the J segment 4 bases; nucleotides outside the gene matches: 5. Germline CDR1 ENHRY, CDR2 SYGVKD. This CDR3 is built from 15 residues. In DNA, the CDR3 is TGTGCCATCAGTGAGGGACAGGGGAGGTTCTATGGCTACACCTTC. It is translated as CAISEGQGRFYGYTF.